This is a list of T cell receptor beta chains from one sample in a study of cytomegalovirus exposure and HLA in healthy donors. The method was immunoSEQ multiplex PCR; TCRdb's version includes in-frame clones alone and lacks a portion of them. The profile shows 100,000 to 130,000 clones, approximately 73% of them singletons. Sequenced material: PBMCs. All receptors derive from a man younger than 40 in good health and CMV-seronegative. Each CDR3 is given with its conserved first and last residue. A D gene is named only where the DNA matches it firmly. Only some rows state a clone size, as once, few, many or a class for expanded clones.

few	NA	TRBJ1-3	TRBV5-1	CASSPGAGNTIYF	TGCGCCAGCAGCCCGGGGGCTGGAAACACCATATATTTT
NA	NA	TRBJ1-5	TRBV7-2	CASSLGVTTDQPQHF	TGTGCCAGCAGCTTAGGGGTGACTACGGACCAGCCCCAGCATTTT
NA	TRBD1	TRBJ1-5	TRBV6-4	CASSDSTGTMTGIYQPQHF	TGTGCCAGCAGTGACTCGACCGGAACTATGACAGGGATCTATCAGCCCCAGCATTTT
NA	TRBD1	TRBJ1-5	TRBV19	CASSPRTGVSQPQHF	TGTGCCAGTAGTCCCCGGACAGGGGTGAGTCAGCCCCAGCATTTT
NA	TRBD1	TRBJ2-5	TRBV11-3	CASSSDRGGQETQYF	TGTGCCAGCAGCTCGGACAGGGGAGGACAAGAGACCCAGTACTTC
NA	NA	TRBJ2-1	TRBV6-5	CASQPYGDSYNEQFF	TGTGCCAGCCAACCCTACGGTGACTCCTACAATGAGCAGTTCTTC
NA	NA	TRBJ2-5	TRBV6-4	CASSWGREGETQYF	TGTGCCAGCAGTTGGGGCAGGGAAGGGGAGACCCAGTACTTC
NA	NA	TRBJ2-5	TRBV5-1	CASSRVRQETQYF	TGCGCCAGCAGCCGAGTGAGGCAAGAGACCCAGTACTTC
NA	TRBD1	TRBJ2-5	TRBV19	CASSPRQGGAETQYF	TGTGCCAGTAGTCCAAGACAGGGCGGAGCAGAGACCCAGTACTTC
NA	NA	TRBJ1-5	TRBV5-1	CASSLESGDSNQPQHF	TGCGCCAGCAGCTTGGAGTCAGGGGATAGCAATCAGCCCCAGCATTTT
few	TRBD2	TRBJ2-7	TRBV4-2	CASSQPGGTSGSEQYF	TGTGCCAGCAGCCAGCCTGGGGGGACTAGCGGGAGCGAGCAGTACTTC
NA	TRBD1	TRBJ1-5	TRBV19	CASSTGTGNQPQHF	TGTGCCAGTAGTACCGGGACAGGGAATCAGCCCCAGCATTTT
NA	TRBD2	TRBJ2-3	TRBV6-1	CCVGRETTDTQYF	TGTTGCGTAGGGCGGGAGACCACAGATACGCAGTATTTT
once	NA	TRBJ2-2	TRBV6-5	CASSYSTGTNTGELFF	TGTGCCAGCAGTTACTCGACAGGAACCAACACCGGGGAGCTGTTTTTT
NA	TRBD2	TRBJ2-4	TRBV27	CASTQKAAGGKNIQYF	TGTGCCAGCACCCAAAAGGCTGCGGGAGGCAAAAACATTCAGTACTTC
NA	NA	TRBJ1-1	TRBV12-5	CASGLGPSGAPITEAFF	TGTGCTAGTGGTTTGGGCCCAAGCGGGGCCCCAATCACTGAAGCTTTCTTT
few	TRBD1	TRBJ1-3	TRBV6-1	CASSERQGISGNTIYF	TGTGCCAGCAGTGAGCGACAGGGGATCTCTGGAAACACCATATATTTT
NA	TRBD1	TRBJ1-1	TRBV7-6	CASSLDRTGSNTEAFF	TGTGCCAGCAGCTTAGACCGGACAGGCTCGAACACTGAAGCTTTCTTT
NA	NA	TRBJ2-7	TRBV19	CASRRRDTSYEQYF	TGTGCCAGTAGGCGCCGGGACACCTCCTACGAGCAGTACTTC
NA	NA	TRBJ1-2	TRBV18	CASSPERGYGYTF	TGTGCCAGCTCACCAGAGAGAGGCTATGGCTACACCTTC
NA	TRBD1	TRBJ1-2	TRBV7-3	CASSLKTGGGYGYTF	TGTGCCAGCAGCTTAAAGACAGGGGGCGGCTATGGCTACACCTTC
few	NA	TRBJ2-7	TRBV28	CASSLFSNEQYF	TGTGCCAGCAGTTTATTCTCTAACGAGCAGTACTTC
NA	TRBD1	TRBJ2-6	TRBV28	CASSLSIHPGQGVAGANVLTF	TGTGCCAGCAGTTTATCGATACATCCGGGACAGGGGGTGGCTGGGGCCAACGTCCTGACTTTC
NA	TRBD1	TRBJ2-2	TRBV4-2	CASQGAANTGELFF	TGTGCCAGTCAGGGGGCCGCGAACACCGGGGAGCTGTTTTTT
NA	TRBD2	TRBJ2-1	TRBV28	CASSYSSGESYNEQFF	TGTGCCAGCAGTTACTCTAGCGGGGAATCCTACAATGAGCAGTTCTTC
NA	TRBD1	TRBJ1-2	TRBV6-1	CASTWWDRGEYGYTF	TGTGCCAGCACCTGGTGGGACAGGGGGGAGTATGGCTACACCTTC
NA	TRBD1	TRBJ2-2	TRBV19	CASSPPGQDTGELFF	TGTGCCAGTAGCCCACCGGGACAGGACACCGGGGAGCTGTTTTTT
once	NA	TRBJ2-1	TRBV5-1	CASAAGSHNEQFF	TGCGCCAGCGCCGCAGGGTCCCACAATGAGCAGTTCTTC
NA	TRBD2	TRBJ2-7	TRBV4-2	CASSQVLAGREQYF	TGTGCCAGCAGCCAAGTTCTAGCGGGAAGGGAGCAGTACTTC
once	NA	TRBJ2-2	TRBV6-1	CASRPPGQSTGELFF	TGTGCCAGCAGACCCCCGGGACAAAGTACCGGGGAGCTGTTTTTT
NA	TRBD2	TRBJ2-2	TRBV10-1	CASSEFPPGLAAELDTGELFF	TGCGCCAGCAGTGAGTTTCCCCCGGGACTAGCGGCGGAGTTGGACACCGGGGAGCTGTTTTTT
NA	TRBD1	TRBJ1-2	TRBV29-1	CSVRTGTGQSYTF	TGCAGCGTTAGGACCGGGACAGGTCAAAGCTACACCTTC
NA	NA	TRBJ2-1	TRBV6-5	CASSPTRHPNEQFF	TGTGCCAGCAGCCCGACTAGACACCCCAATGAGCAGTTCTTC
few	NA	TRBJ1-1	TRBV5-1	CASSQYSGGGNTEAFF	TGCGCCAGCAGCCAGTACTCGGGCGGGGGCAACACTGAAGCTTTCTTT
once	TRBD1	TRBJ2-5	TRBV5-6	CASSLKGAGETQYF	TGTGCCAGCAGCTTGAAGGGGGCGGGAGAGACCCAGTACTTC
NA	NA	TRBJ1-5	TRBV27	CASSLGRDQPQHF	TGTGCCAGCAGTTTAGGGCGAGATCAGCCCCAGCATTTT
NA	NA	TRBJ1-1	TRBV30	CAWSRREVTEAFF	TGTGCCTGGAGTCGTCGTGAGGTCACTGAAGCTTTCTTT
few	TRBD1	TRBJ1-1	TRBV6-5	CASRTQGAITEAFF	TGTGCCAGCAGGACACAGGGGGCGATCACTGAAGCTTTCTTT
once	TRBD2	TRBJ2-7	TRBV25-1	CASTRREGLNEQYF	TGTGCCAGCACACGGCGGGAGGGCCTAAACGAGCAGTACTTC
NA	TRBD2	TRBJ2-1	TRBV6-1	CASSEALVLAGANEQFF	TGTGCCAGCAGTGAAGCGCTCGTCCTAGCGGGGGCCAATGAGCAGTTCTTC
NA	TRBD2	TRBJ2-3	TRBV4-1	CASSQGPSSGRADTQYF	TGCGCCAGCAGCCAAGGGCCCTCTAGCGGGAGGGCAGATACGCAGTATTTT
NA	NA	TRBJ2-5	TRBV30	CAWSFLRDFQETQYF	TGTGCCTGGAGTTTCCTCCGGGACTTCCAAGAGACCCAGTACTTC
NA	TRBD1	TRBJ1-6	TRBV7-9	CSTTDRAEAGNSPLHF	TGTTCCACGACTGACAGGGCGGAAGCTGGTAATTCACCCCTCCACTTT
NA	TRBD1	TRBJ1-6	TRBV2	CASSSGTGSSPLHF	TGTGCCAGCAGTTCCGGGACAGGGAGTTCACCCCTCCACTTT
NA	NA	TRBJ2-1	TRBV10-3	CAISESTGKGEVFF	TGTGCCATCAGTGAGTCGACAGGGAAAGGGGAGGTGTTCTTC
NA	TRBD2	TRBJ2-2	TRBV5-1	CASSLGVTSYGELFF	TGCGCCAGCAGCTTGGGAGTGACTAGCTACGGGGAGCTGTTTTTT
few	TRBD2	TRBJ2-7	TRBV6-5	CASSTLAGGSYEQYF	TGTGCCAGCAGTACCCTAGCGGGGGGAAGCTACGAGCAGTACTTC
few	TRBD1	TRBJ1-6	TRBV28	CASRPPDRNSPLHF	TGTGCCAGCAGACCTCCGGACAGGAATTCACCCCTCCACTTT
NA	NA	TRBJ2-5	TRBV6-6	CASKVGGSRQETQYF	TGTGCCAGCAAGGTCGGTGGGAGTCGTCAAGAGACCCAGTACTTC
NA	NA	TRBJ1-2	TRBV10-3	CAISESTGDKGYTF	TGTGCCATCAGTGAGTCGACCGGGGATAAAGGCTACACCTTC